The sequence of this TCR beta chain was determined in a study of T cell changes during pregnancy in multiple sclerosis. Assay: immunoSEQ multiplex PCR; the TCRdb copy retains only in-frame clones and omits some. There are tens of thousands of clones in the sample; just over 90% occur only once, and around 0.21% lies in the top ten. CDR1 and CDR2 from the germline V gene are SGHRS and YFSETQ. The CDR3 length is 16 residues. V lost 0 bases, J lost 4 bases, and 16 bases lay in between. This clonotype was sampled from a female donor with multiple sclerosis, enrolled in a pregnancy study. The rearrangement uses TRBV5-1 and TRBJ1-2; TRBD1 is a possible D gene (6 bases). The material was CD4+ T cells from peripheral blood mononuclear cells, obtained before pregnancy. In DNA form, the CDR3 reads TGCGCCAGCAGCTTGGGGCCGCAGGGGCTTGTCTATGGCTACACCTTC. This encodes CASSLGPQGLVYGYTF. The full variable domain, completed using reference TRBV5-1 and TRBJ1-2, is KAGVTQTPRYLIKTRGQQVTLSCSPISGHRSVSWYQQTPGQGLQFLFEYFSETQRNKGNFPGRFSGRQFSNSRSEMNVSTLELGDSALYLCASSLGPQGLVYGYTFGSGTRLTVV.